The 28 T cell receptor beta chains below were found in one sample sequenced in a study of blood T cells in healthy people across ages. A second PCR of 7 to 11 cycles used a sample-barcoded 5' primer and a J-beta primer mix. TCRdb called the 5' RACE reads again in MiXCR, with one record for every CDR3 protein. The sample contains roughly 860,000 distinct CDR3 sequences, around two thirds of which appear only once. The sample comprised blood. The receptors derive from a man aged 25 to 40 in good health.

This clonotype was seen a single time. The rearrangement uses TRBV5-4 and TRBJ2-7; the D gene is possibly TRBD1 (6 bases). The V gene lost 4 bases and the J gene lost 4 bases, with 12 bases spanning the gap. CDR1 and CDR2 from the germline V gene are SGHNT and YYREEE (reference sequence). The CDR3 loop spans 13 amino acids. DNA of the CDR3: TGTGCCAGCAGCGGAGCCAGGGGTTACGAGCAGTACTTC. Residues: CASSGARGYEQYF.

The chain carries TRBV5-5 and TRBJ1-5; D may be TRBD1 (5 bases). Trimming left V 4 bases short and J 7 bases short, with 15 bases between. Germline CDR1 SGHKS, CDR2 YYEKEE (reference sequence). CDR3 length equals 14 residues. The CDR3 region is CASSLLDWGQPQHF. Here the CDR3 DNA reads TGTGCCAGCAGCCTCCTGGATTGGGGCCAGCCCCAGCATTTT.

This chain links TRBV29-1 with TRBJ1-2; D is undetermined. Germline V gene sequence: CDR1 SQVTM, CDR2 ANQGSEA. V lost 3 bases and J 0 bases, leaving 8 bases between the germline ends. CDR3 length: 13 residues. CDR3 DNA sequence: TGCAGCGTTGAGGAGGAAGCTAACTATGGCTACACCTTC. The encoded protein is CSVEEEANYGYTF. The full variable domain, in which reference TRBV29-1 and TRBJ1-2 provide the parts outside the CDR3, is SAVISQKPSRDICQRGTSLTIQCQVDSQVTMMFWYRQQPGQSLTLIATANQGSEATYESGFVIDKFPISRPNLTFSTLTVSNMSPEDSSIYLCSVEEEANYGYTFGSGTRLTVV.

This chain uses TRBV10-3 with TRBJ1-1; maybe TRBD1 (6 bases). The CDR3 sequence is 15 residues long. Trimming took 4 bases from V and 5 from J, leaving 17 bases between them. Germline values: CDR1 ENHRY, CDR2 SYGVKD. CDR3 amino acids: CAISGFRGAGTEAFF. The CDR3 DNA reads TGTGCCATCAGTGGGTTCAGGGGCGCGGGGACTGAAGCTTTCTTT.

This chain uses TRBV12-3 or TRBV12-4 with TRBJ2-1; D not resolved. The CDR3 extends over 14 amino acids. The germline V and J ends were trimmed by 7 bases and 10 bases, with 20 bases remaining between them. The CDR3 sequence: CASTAGAVVLEQFF. CDR3 DNA: TGTGCCAGCACTGCAGGTGCCGTAGTGTTAGAGCAGTTCTTC.

This rearrangement joins TRBV7-3 to TRBJ2-5; 8 positions agree with TRBD1. Germline trimming cut 1 base from V and 5 bases from J; bases unmatched to any gene: 12. CDR1 and CDR2 (germline): SGHTA, FQGTGA. The CDR3 runs to 17 residues. CDR3: CASSLNPPQGAGETQYF. As DNA, the CDR3 is TGTGCCAGCAGCTTAAACCCCCCGCAGGGGGCAGGGGAGACCCAGTACTTC.

V gene TRBV7-3 combines with J gene TRBJ2-1, with a weak D call TRBD1 (5 bases). The germline V gene has CDR1 SGHTA and CDR2 FQGTGA. The V and J ends lost 2 bases and 9 bases respectively, with 8 bases between them. The CDR3 runs to 12 residues. This CDR3 is CASSLQGGEQFF. CDR3 bases: TGTGCCAGCAGCTTACAGGGCGGTGAGCAGTTCTTC.

The CDR3 DNA reads TGCAGTGCTAGAGACCCCCTATACAGGGGGAGGAATGAGCAGTTCTTC. Protein sequence: CSARDPLYRGRNEQFF. The chain carries TRBV20-1 and TRBJ2-1; 8 bases line up with TRBD1. CDR1 DFQATT and CDR2 SNEGSKA come from the germline V gene (reference sequence). This CDR3 has 16 residues. J lost 7 bases, V lost 0 bases, and 11 bases had no gene match.

The gene calls are TRBV29-1 and TRBJ2-3, with D perhaps TRBD1 (5 bases). The germline gives CDR1 SQVTM, CDR2 ANQGSEA. The CDR3 is made up of 13 amino acids. The V end lost 3 bases, the J end lost 3 bases, and 10 bases lay between the germline ends. CDR3: CSVDTGYTDTQYF. CDR3 nucleotides: TGCAGCGTTGACACAGGTTATACAGATACGCAGTATTTT.

CDR3 nucleotide sequence: TGCAGTGCTAGAGCTCGCAGGGCAGAAAGGTACGAGCAGTACTTC. Translating it yields CSARARRAERYEQYF. The chain recombines TRBV20-1 with TRBJ2-5, with TRBD1 as a possible D gene (5 bases). Gene TRBJ2-7 matches the end of the DNA better, so the J call may be wrong. The CDR3 length is 15 residues. The V gene's germline CDR1 is DFQATT and CDR2 SNEGSKA (reference sequence).

This clonotype was recorded a few times. V and J are TRBV12-3 or TRBV12-4 and TRBJ1-5; D is unresolved. The germline V and J ends were trimmed by 1 base and 4 bases, with 8 bases remaining between them. The CDR3 is 14 amino acids. As DNA, the CDR3 is TGTGCCAGCAGTTTAGGTATGGTGAATCAGCCCCAGCATTTT. Its translation: CASSLGMVNQPQHF.

CDR3: CSATRGGVCEQYF. The CDR3, as DNA: TGCAGTGCTACGCGGGGGGGAGTATGCGAGCAGTACTTC. The chain couples TRBV20-1 to TRBJ2-5, with 9 bases lining up with TRBD2. The DNA matches TRBJ2-7 better at its end, which makes the J call doubtful. The CDR3 has 13 residues. In germline, CDR1 is DFQATT, CDR2 SNEGSKA (reference sequence).

V and J are TRBV30 and TRBJ2-5; D remains unclear. Trimming removed 3 bases from V and 7 bases from J, with 15 bases in between. The CDR3 is made up of 13 amino acids. CDR1 and CDR2 (germline): GTSNPN, SVGIG (reference sequence). The CDR3 DNA reads as TGTGCCTGGAGAGGGCAGGCAGCGCGGACCCAGTACTTC. Translating gives CAWRGQAARTQYF.

This clonotype was seen a handful of times. The genes are TRBV5-1 and TRBJ2-1; no definite D call. V was trimmed by 2 bases and J by 7 bases, leaving 13 bases between them. The CDR3 runs to 14 residues. Germline values: CDR1 SGHRS, CDR2 YFSETQ. This CDR3 is CASSFWTGRNEQFF. CDR3 DNA sequence: TGCGCCAGCAGCTTCTGGACGGGTAGGAATGAGCAGTTCTTC.

V usage is TRBV7-9 and J usage is TRBJ2-3; D gene uncertain. The V gene's germline CDR1 is SEHNR and CDR2 FQNEAQ (reference sequence). The CDR3 extends over 17 amino acids. V lost 5 bases, J lost 0 bases, and 18 bases lay in between. CDR3 amino acids: CASSPQALTKSTDTQYF. CDR3 in DNA: TGTGCCAGCAGCCCCCAGGCCCTAACAAAGAGCACAGATACGCAGTATTTT.

The chain has TRBV12-3 or TRBV12-4 and TRBJ2-1; tentative D call: TRBD1 (6 bases). The CDR3 spans 12 residues. V was trimmed by 6 bases and J by 9 bases, leaving 12 bases between them. For the CDR3, the DNA is TGTGCCAGCAGCGCAGGGGCGGGTGAGCAGTTCTTC. Translation: CASSAGAGEQFF.

The V call is TRBV7-9, the J call TRBJ1-2; 8 nucleotides match TRBD1. CDR1 is SEHNR and CDR2 is FQNEAQ in the germline V gene (reference sequence). The CDR3 is made up of 14 amino acids. V was clipped by 4 bases and J by 3 bases; unmatched bases: 4. The CDR3 spells CASSSPTGDYGYTF. In DNA form, the CDR3 reads TGTGCCAGCAGCTCCCCGACAGGGGACTATGGCTACACCTTC. Combining the CDR3 with reference TRBV7-9 and TRBJ1-2 gives the whole variable domain DTGVSQNPRHKITKRGQNVTFRCDPISEHNRLYWYRQTLGQGPEFLTYFQNEAQLEKSRLLSDRFSAERPKGSFSTLEIQRTEQGDSAMYLCASSSPTGDYGYTFGSGTRLTVV.

This chain connects TRBV13 to TRBJ2-7; D is perhaps TRBD1 (7 bases). The CDR3 totals 15 residues. Between the trimmed V and J ends, which lost 6 bases and 2 bases, there was a span of 17 bases. Germline-derived CDR1 and CDR2 are PRHDT and FYEKMQ (reference sequence). The CDR3 here is CASSERGTATYEQYF. The DNA of the CDR3 is TGTGCCAGCAGTGAACGGGGGACAGCGACCTACGAGCAGTACTTC.

Concerning this clonotype: The junction differs from germline at one of its ends, possibly a read error. This chain joins TRBV11-2 and TRBJ2-7; 8 nucleotides align to TRBD1. CDR1 and CDR2 from the germline V gene are SGHAT and FQNNGV. The CDR3 extends over 11 amino acids. CDR3 in DNA: TGTGCCGGACAGGGCGCATACGTGCAGTACTTC. The encoded protein is CAGQGAYVQYF.

The DNA of the CDR3 is TGTGCCATCAGTCCTGCAGGGCCAGCTAACTATGGCTACACCTTC. Translating gives CAISPAGPANYGYTF. The chain couples TRBV10-3 to TRBJ1-2; D might be TRBD1 (5 bases). This CDR3 contains 15 residues. Deletions cut 5 bases from V and 0 bases from J, with 13 bases between. Germline values: CDR1 ENHRY, CDR2 SYGVKD.

V is TRBV10-3 and J is TRBJ2-5, with 10 positions matching TRBD2. V lost 6 bases, J lost 0 bases, and 7 bases stayed unmatched. There are 16 residues in the CDR3. The germline V gene encodes CDR1 ENHRY and CDR2 SYGVKD. CDR3 in amino acids: CAISQTSGAHQETQYF. The DNA of the CDR3 is TGTGCCATCAGCCAAACTAGCGGGGCCCACCAAGAGACCCAGTACTTC.

This clonotype has a handful of counts. The chain combines TRBV6-2 or TRBV6-3 with TRBJ1-2; 7 bases are a match to TRBD1. This CDR3 comprises 12 residues. The junction had 6 bases not matched to a gene; V was cut back by 6 bases and J by 8 bases. Germline CDR1 is MNHEY and CDR2 is SVGEGT. In DNA, the CDR3 is TGTGCCAGCAGGATCGGGACAGAGGGCTACACCTTC. It codes for CASRIGTEGYTF.

The genes are TRBV5-6 and TRBJ2-1; possibly TRBD1 for D (5 bases). The CDR3 runs 17 residues. Per germline, CDR1 SGHDT and CDR2 YYEEEE. Trimming stripped 3 bases from V and 4 bases from J, with 20 bases between. In nucleotides, the CDR3 is TGTGCCAGCAGCTCCTGGGGTGGGGCCGTGGGTTACAATGAGCAGTTCTTC. Encoded protein: CASSSWGGAVGYNEQFF. The full variable domain, its missing parts supplied by reference TRBV5-6 and TRBJ2-1, is DAGVTQSPTHLIKTRGQQVTLRCSPKSGHDTVSWYQQALGQGPQFIFQYYEEEERQRGNFPDRFSGHQFPNYSSELNVNALLLGDSALYLCASSSWGGAVGYNEQFFGPGTRLTVL.

This clonotype has more than one count but fewer than ten. V is TRBV25-1 and J is TRBJ1-2; a weak D match, TRBD1 (5 bases). This CDR3 contains 14 residues. V was clipped by 2 bases and J by 8 bases, with 15 bases between them. Germline V gene sequence: CDR1 MGHDK, CDR2 SYGVNS. CDR3: CASSERRGVVGYTF. The CDR3 DNA reads as TGTGCCAGCAGTGAAAGGAGGGGTGTAGTAGGCTACACCTTC.

J is TRBJ2-7 and V is TRBV6-5; TRBD2 aligns across 9 bases. The CDR3 spans 15 residues. Germline CDR1 MNHEY, CDR2 SVGAGI. The J segment lost 4 bases and the V segment lost 5 bases, leaving 9 bases of the junction unmatched. In DNA form, the CDR3 reads TGTGCCAGCAGTCCTTATGGACTAGCGAGGTACGAGCAGTACTTC. As protein: CASSPYGLARYEQYF.

This sequence joins TRBV7-9 and TRBJ2-3; weak D call: TRBD2 (5 bases). CDR1 is SEHNR and CDR2 is FQNEAQ in the germline V gene (reference sequence). V lost 9 bases and J lost 6, with 19 bases in between. The CDR3 runs to 14 residues. The CDR3 nucleotides read TGTGCCAGTACACTAGGGTCCGGGGAGGATACGCAGTATTTT. This sequence encodes CASTLGSGEDTQYF.

V usage is TRBV5-1 and J usage is TRBJ2-7; no clear D gene. The CDR3 sequence is 11 residues long. Trimming stripped 4 bases from V and 5 bases from J, with 7 bases between. Looked up from germline, CDR1 is SGHRS and CDR2 is YFSETQ. CDR3: CASSTNDEQYF. DNA for the CDR3: TGCGCCAGCAGCACCAACGACGAGCAGTACTTC.

The V gene is TRBV5-1, the J gene TRBJ1-1, with D unresolved. Germline loops: CDR1 SGHRS, CDR2 YFSETQ. Trimming stripped 6 bases from V and 4 bases from J, with 16 bases between. The CDR3 has 14 amino acids. CDR3 protein: CASNFKGGGTEAFF. The CDR3 DNA reads as TGCGCCAGCAACTTTAAAGGAGGTGGCACTGAAGCTTTCTTT. Drawing the rest from reference TRBV5-1 and TRBJ1-1, the complete variable domain is KAGVTQTPRYLIKTRGQQVTLSCSPISGHRSVSWYQQTPGQGLQFLFEYFSETQRNKGNFPGRFSGRQFSNSRSEMNVSTLELGDSALYLCASNFKGGGTEAFFGQGTRLTVV.